These 21 T cell receptor beta chains came from one sample sequenced in a study of blood T cell repertoires in COVID-19. The data were produced by immunoSEQ multiplex PCR, yet TCRdb's version contains in-frame clones alone and is incomplete. This table holds some 150,000 clones, around 84% found once. The sample taken for sequencing was peripheral blood. These receptors originate from a woman aged 55-70 years with acute or convalescent COVID-19.

The rearrangement joins TRBV5-1 to TRBJ2-7; no clear D gene. The germline V gene has CDR1 SGHRS and CDR2 YFSETQ. Trimming stripped 5 bases from V and 2 bases from J, with 20 bases between. The CDR3 runs 16 residues. The CDR3 coding sequence is TGCGCCAGCAGTCGGCACCACAGCAAACCAACCTACGAGCAGTACTTC. It specifies CASSRHHSKPTYEQYF.

The chain employs TRBV5-4 and TRBJ2-3; D may be TRBD2 (5 bases). Germline CDR1 is SGHNT and CDR2 is YYREEE (reference sequence). There are 16 residues in the CDR3. V dropped 0 bases and J dropped 2 bases, with 13 bases sitting between them. The CDR3 nucleotides read TGTGCCAGCAGCTTGGGTCCAGGCCGGGACACAGATACGCAGTATTTT. This sequence encodes CASSLGPGRDTDTQYF.

The chain recombines TRBV5-1 with TRBJ2-3, with a weak D call TRBD1 (6 bases). CDR1 and CDR2 from the germline V gene are SGHRS and YFSETQ. The V and J ends lost 2 bases and 2 bases respectively, with 15 bases between them. CDR3 length: 16 amino acids. In DNA, the CDR3 is TGCGCCAGCAGCTTCAGACAGGCCGGCGTCACAGATACGCAGTATTTT. This codes for CASSFRQAGVTDTQYF.

This chain uses TRBV6-4 with TRBJ2-2; D unresolved. Trimming took 4 bases from V and 5 from J, leaving 8 bases between them. CDR3 length equals 13 residues. The germline CDR1 and CDR2 sequences are MRHNA and SNTAGT. For the CDR3, the DNA is TGTGCCAGCAGTGTCATAGAAACCGGGGAGCTGTTTTTT. Its protein product is CASSVIETGELFF.

The chain uses TRBV5-1 and TRBJ1-4; 8 bases align to TRBD1. Trimming took 7 bases from V and 5 from J; bases not matched to a gene: 7. Germline V gene lookup returns CDR1 SGHRS and CDR2 YFSETQ. CDR3 length equals 14 residues. CDR3 in DNA: TGCGCCAGCCGGGGGACAGGAGCAAATGAAAAACTGTTTTTT. This encodes CASRGTGANEKLFF.

The rearrangement joins TRBV7-2 to TRBJ1-3; D possibly corresponds to TRBD1 (5 bases). V shed 5 bases and J shed 2 bases, with 13 bases lying between them. Per germline, CDR1 SGHTA and CDR2 FQGNSA. The CDR3 runs 15 residues. The CDR3, as DNA: TGTGCCAGCAGCCCCGTTGGGGGGGCTGGAAACACCATATATTTT. Translated: CASSPVGGAGNTIYF.

The gene calls are TRBV7-8 and TRBJ1-2; the match to TRBD1 covers 12 bases. CDR3 length equals 18 residues. The J segment lost 6 bases and the V segment lost 5 bases, leaving 16 bases of the junction unmatched. Germline assignment: CDR1 SGHVS and CDR2 FQNEAQ. As DNA, the CDR3 is TGTGCCAGCAGCCTCTTCGGCCCATCGGGACAGGGGGCGCATGGCTACACCTTC. Its protein product is CASSLFGPSGQGAHGYTF.

The gene calls are TRBV18 and TRBJ1-3; D gene uncertain. The CDR3 extends over 16 amino acids. Per the germline V gene, CDR1 is KGHSH and CDR2 is LQKENI. Trimming removed 2 bases at V and 0 bases at J, with 11 bases between. CDR3 DNA sequence: TGTGCCAGCTCACCAAACGACGCGGGCTCTGGAAACACCATATATTTT. It yields the protein CASSPNDAGSGNTIYF.

The chain recombines TRBV7-9 with TRBJ1-1; possibly TRBD1 for D (6 bases). Germline CDR1 SEHNR, CDR2 FQNEAQ (reference sequence). Trimming took 4 bases from V and 0 from J, leaving 15 bases between them. This CDR3 comprises 16 residues. The CDR3 DNA reads TGTGCCAGCAGCTCCGGGTCAGGGGCCCTGAACACTGAAGCTTTCTTT. It translates to CASSSGSGALNTEAFF.

This clone was observed a handful of times. The chain employs TRBV9 and TRBJ1-6; D possibly corresponds to TRBD1 (6 bases). This CDR3 has 14 amino acids. The V end lost 3 bases, the J end lost 7 bases, and 11 bases lay between the germline ends. Germline loops: CDR1 SGDLS, CDR2 YYNGEE. CDR3 sequence (DNA): TGTGCCAGCAGCGGACTGGGACAAAATTCACCCCTCCACTTT. Its protein product is CASSGLGQNSPLHF. The whole variable domain, filled in from reference TRBV9 and TRBJ1-6, reads DSGVTQTPKHLITATGQRVTLRCSPRSGDLSVYWYQQSLDQGLQFLIQYYNGEERAKGNILERFSAQQFPDLHSELNLSSLELGDSALYFCASSGLGQNSPLHFGNGTRLTVT.

The V and J genes are TRBV6-1 and TRBJ2-7; 8 nucleotides match TRBD1. This CDR3 is built from 14 residues. Germline V gene sequence: CDR1 MNHNS, CDR2 SASEGT. V dropped 6 bases and J dropped 3; count of bases not matched to a gene: 7. This CDR3 is CASRLQGGIYEQYF. The CDR3 bases are TGTGCCAGCAGATTACAGGGGGGTATCTACGAGCAGTACTTC.

V and J are TRBV3-1 (or the pseudogene TRBV3-2) and TRBJ2-3; 8 bases align to TRBD2. The germline V gene has CDR1 LGHDT and CDR2 YNNKEL (reference sequence). The CDR3 is 17 residues long. The junction had 9 bases not matched to a gene; V was cut back by 2 bases and J by 2 bases. This CDR3 reads CASSQWSSGHYTDTQYF. The CDR3, as DNA: TGTGCCAGCAGCCAATGGTCTAGCGGGCACTACACAGATACGCAGTATTTT.

CDR3: CAWSVGGWNTEAFF. CDR3 DNA: TGTGCCTGGAGTGTGGGGGGATGGAACACTGAAGCTTTCTTT. The gene calls are TRBV30 and TRBJ1-1; tentative D call: TRBD1 (5 bases). The germline gives CDR1 GTSNPN, CDR2 SVGIG (reference sequence). V was cut by 0 bases and J by 1 base, with 9 bases left in between. This CDR3 has 14 amino acids.

This clone is a singleton in its sample. Other DNA sequences in the sample encode the same CDR3. The chain joins TRBV6-5 to TRBJ2-7; a possible D gene is TRBD2 (5 bases). Germline V gene lookup returns CDR1 MNHEY and CDR2 SVGAGI. V lost 6 bases to trimming and J lost 0 bases, with 9 bases between them. The CDR3 extends over 13 amino acids. CDR3 sequence (DNA): TGTGCCAGCAGCCGCGGGCCCTCCTACGAGCAGTACTTC. This encodes CASSRGPSYEQYF.

The chain is built from TRBV5-1 and TRBJ2-2; the match to TRBD1 covers 12 bases. This CDR3 is built from 17 residues. V lost 2 bases and J lost 10; bases outside the gene matches: 12. Germline V gene sequence: CDR1 SGHRS, CDR2 YFSETQ. The CDR3: CASSFGSRDRGLEELFF. The CDR3 DNA is TGCGCCAGCAGCTTCGGTTCTAGGGACAGGGGGCTCGAGGAGCTGTTTTTT.

The gene calls are TRBV4-2 and TRBJ2-2; 15 nucleotides align to TRBD2. The CDR3 length is 23 residues. Trimming removed 4 bases from V and 2 bases from J; junction bases left unmatched: 20. Germline lookup yields CDR1 LGHNA and CDR2 YNFKEQ. The chain's CDR3 is CASSPRDRRTSGGAVGNTGELFF. The CDR3 coding sequence is TGTGCCAGCAGCCCAAGGGACAGGCGGACTAGCGGGGGGGCCGTAGGTAACACCGGGGAGCTGTTTTTT.

V usage is TRBV3-1 (or the pseudogene TRBV3-2) and J usage is TRBJ1-2; 10 bases match TRBD1. Germline loops: CDR1 LGHDT, CDR2 YNNKEL (reference sequence). V lost 3 bases, J lost 4 bases, and 2 bases stayed unmatched. CDR3 length equals 14 residues. The CDR3 protein is CASSHDRGPYGYTF. DNA for the CDR3: TGTGCCAGCAGCCACGACAGGGGGCCCTATGGCTACACCTTC.

The gene calls are TRBV7-9 and TRBJ2-5; perhaps TRBD1 as D (6 bases). V shed 1 base and J shed 4 bases, with 10 bases lying between them. The CDR3 covers 14 residues. Per germline, CDR1 SEHNR and CDR2 FQNEAQ (reference sequence). The CDR3 spells CASSLGGPTETQYF. The DNA for the CDR3 is TGTGCCAGCAGCTTAGGGGGGCCAACAGAGACCCAGTACTTC.

The CDR3 loop reads CASSFGGEGTQYF. CDR3 in DNA: TGTGCCAGCAGTTTTGGCGGGGAGGGGACCCAGTACTTC. The rearrangement joins TRBV12-3 or TRBV12-4 to TRBJ2-5; the match to TRBD2 covers 7 bases. The V segment lost 3 bases and the J segment 7 bases; nucleotides outside the gene matches: 5. CDR3 length equals 13 residues.

This clone was recorded at least ten times. J is TRBJ1-5 and V is TRBV5-5; 8 nucleotides align to TRBD1. Germline lookup yields CDR1 SGHKS and CDR2 YYEKEE (reference sequence). CDR3 size: 14 residues. Trimming at V came to 4 bases and at J to 5 bases, leaving 5 bases not matched to a gene. The CDR3 bases are TGTGCCAGCAGCCGCGGACAGGGAGATCAGCCCCAGCATTTT. Encoded protein: CASSRGQGDQPQHF.

This chain connects TRBV29-1 to TRBJ2-1; 10 nucleotides agree with TRBD2. Germline CDR1 reads SQVTM; CDR2 reads ANQGSEA. CDR3 length: 15 residues. With V trimmed by 0 bases and J by 4 bases, 3 bases remained unmatched. Here the CDR3 DNA reads TGCAGCGTTGAAGATAAAGCGGGGGGGTACAATGAGCAGTTCTTC. It specifies CSVEDKAGGYNEQFF.